This passage covers 4 T cell receptor beta chains from one sample sequenced in a study of cytomegalovirus exposure and HLA in healthy donors. Researchers ran the PCR with 60 Vbeta and 13 Jbeta primers. Generated by immunoSEQ multiplex PCR, the TCRdb table keeps only in-frame clones and is missing some. The table records over 95,000 clones, 67% of them present only once. Specimen: PBMCs. Receptors originate from a man between 18 and 35 years old in good health and CMV-seropositive.

The chain employs TRBV5-1 and TRBJ2-5; TRBD2 aligns across 12 bases. Germline loops: CDR1 SGHRS, CDR2 YFSETQ. The CDR3 covers 15 residues. The V gene end was trimmed by 1 base and the J gene end by 5 bases; junction bases not matched to a gene: 3. CDR3 sequence reads: CASSLTSGGRETQYF. The CDR3 DNA follows: TGCGCCAGCAGCTTGACTAGCGGGGGGAGGGAGACCCAGTACTTC.

The chain joins TRBV12-2 to TRBJ1-1; the D segment call TRBD1 is taken from the table without a DNA check. TRBV12-2 constitutes a pseudogene. The CDR3 loop spans 15 amino acids. The CDR3 here is CASRLTGGRENEAFF. The CDR3 DNA is TGTGCAAGTCGCTTGACAGGGGGCCGGGAGAATGAAGCTTTCTTT.

The CDR3 sequence: CATTDGQETQYF. The CDR3 DNA sequence: TGTGCCACTACCGACGGGCAAGAGACCCAGTACTTC. The J gene is TRBJ2-5, the V gene TRBV11-3; D is undetermined. V lost 10 bases, J lost 2 bases, and 11 bases lay in between. CDR1 and CDR2 (germline): SGHNT, YENEEA. The CDR3 runs 12 residues.

The chain recombines TRBV7-3 with TRBJ1-2, with a tentative D call TRBD1 (5 bases). This CDR3 has 16 amino acids. Trimming pared 4 bases from V and 2 bases from J, leaving 17 bases between. The germline V gene has CDR1 SGHTA and CDR2 FQGTGA. CDR3 amino acids: CASSSGPGLLNYGYTF. The CDR3, as DNA: TGTGCCAGCAGCTCAGGCCCAGGGCTACTCAACTATGGCTACACCTTC.